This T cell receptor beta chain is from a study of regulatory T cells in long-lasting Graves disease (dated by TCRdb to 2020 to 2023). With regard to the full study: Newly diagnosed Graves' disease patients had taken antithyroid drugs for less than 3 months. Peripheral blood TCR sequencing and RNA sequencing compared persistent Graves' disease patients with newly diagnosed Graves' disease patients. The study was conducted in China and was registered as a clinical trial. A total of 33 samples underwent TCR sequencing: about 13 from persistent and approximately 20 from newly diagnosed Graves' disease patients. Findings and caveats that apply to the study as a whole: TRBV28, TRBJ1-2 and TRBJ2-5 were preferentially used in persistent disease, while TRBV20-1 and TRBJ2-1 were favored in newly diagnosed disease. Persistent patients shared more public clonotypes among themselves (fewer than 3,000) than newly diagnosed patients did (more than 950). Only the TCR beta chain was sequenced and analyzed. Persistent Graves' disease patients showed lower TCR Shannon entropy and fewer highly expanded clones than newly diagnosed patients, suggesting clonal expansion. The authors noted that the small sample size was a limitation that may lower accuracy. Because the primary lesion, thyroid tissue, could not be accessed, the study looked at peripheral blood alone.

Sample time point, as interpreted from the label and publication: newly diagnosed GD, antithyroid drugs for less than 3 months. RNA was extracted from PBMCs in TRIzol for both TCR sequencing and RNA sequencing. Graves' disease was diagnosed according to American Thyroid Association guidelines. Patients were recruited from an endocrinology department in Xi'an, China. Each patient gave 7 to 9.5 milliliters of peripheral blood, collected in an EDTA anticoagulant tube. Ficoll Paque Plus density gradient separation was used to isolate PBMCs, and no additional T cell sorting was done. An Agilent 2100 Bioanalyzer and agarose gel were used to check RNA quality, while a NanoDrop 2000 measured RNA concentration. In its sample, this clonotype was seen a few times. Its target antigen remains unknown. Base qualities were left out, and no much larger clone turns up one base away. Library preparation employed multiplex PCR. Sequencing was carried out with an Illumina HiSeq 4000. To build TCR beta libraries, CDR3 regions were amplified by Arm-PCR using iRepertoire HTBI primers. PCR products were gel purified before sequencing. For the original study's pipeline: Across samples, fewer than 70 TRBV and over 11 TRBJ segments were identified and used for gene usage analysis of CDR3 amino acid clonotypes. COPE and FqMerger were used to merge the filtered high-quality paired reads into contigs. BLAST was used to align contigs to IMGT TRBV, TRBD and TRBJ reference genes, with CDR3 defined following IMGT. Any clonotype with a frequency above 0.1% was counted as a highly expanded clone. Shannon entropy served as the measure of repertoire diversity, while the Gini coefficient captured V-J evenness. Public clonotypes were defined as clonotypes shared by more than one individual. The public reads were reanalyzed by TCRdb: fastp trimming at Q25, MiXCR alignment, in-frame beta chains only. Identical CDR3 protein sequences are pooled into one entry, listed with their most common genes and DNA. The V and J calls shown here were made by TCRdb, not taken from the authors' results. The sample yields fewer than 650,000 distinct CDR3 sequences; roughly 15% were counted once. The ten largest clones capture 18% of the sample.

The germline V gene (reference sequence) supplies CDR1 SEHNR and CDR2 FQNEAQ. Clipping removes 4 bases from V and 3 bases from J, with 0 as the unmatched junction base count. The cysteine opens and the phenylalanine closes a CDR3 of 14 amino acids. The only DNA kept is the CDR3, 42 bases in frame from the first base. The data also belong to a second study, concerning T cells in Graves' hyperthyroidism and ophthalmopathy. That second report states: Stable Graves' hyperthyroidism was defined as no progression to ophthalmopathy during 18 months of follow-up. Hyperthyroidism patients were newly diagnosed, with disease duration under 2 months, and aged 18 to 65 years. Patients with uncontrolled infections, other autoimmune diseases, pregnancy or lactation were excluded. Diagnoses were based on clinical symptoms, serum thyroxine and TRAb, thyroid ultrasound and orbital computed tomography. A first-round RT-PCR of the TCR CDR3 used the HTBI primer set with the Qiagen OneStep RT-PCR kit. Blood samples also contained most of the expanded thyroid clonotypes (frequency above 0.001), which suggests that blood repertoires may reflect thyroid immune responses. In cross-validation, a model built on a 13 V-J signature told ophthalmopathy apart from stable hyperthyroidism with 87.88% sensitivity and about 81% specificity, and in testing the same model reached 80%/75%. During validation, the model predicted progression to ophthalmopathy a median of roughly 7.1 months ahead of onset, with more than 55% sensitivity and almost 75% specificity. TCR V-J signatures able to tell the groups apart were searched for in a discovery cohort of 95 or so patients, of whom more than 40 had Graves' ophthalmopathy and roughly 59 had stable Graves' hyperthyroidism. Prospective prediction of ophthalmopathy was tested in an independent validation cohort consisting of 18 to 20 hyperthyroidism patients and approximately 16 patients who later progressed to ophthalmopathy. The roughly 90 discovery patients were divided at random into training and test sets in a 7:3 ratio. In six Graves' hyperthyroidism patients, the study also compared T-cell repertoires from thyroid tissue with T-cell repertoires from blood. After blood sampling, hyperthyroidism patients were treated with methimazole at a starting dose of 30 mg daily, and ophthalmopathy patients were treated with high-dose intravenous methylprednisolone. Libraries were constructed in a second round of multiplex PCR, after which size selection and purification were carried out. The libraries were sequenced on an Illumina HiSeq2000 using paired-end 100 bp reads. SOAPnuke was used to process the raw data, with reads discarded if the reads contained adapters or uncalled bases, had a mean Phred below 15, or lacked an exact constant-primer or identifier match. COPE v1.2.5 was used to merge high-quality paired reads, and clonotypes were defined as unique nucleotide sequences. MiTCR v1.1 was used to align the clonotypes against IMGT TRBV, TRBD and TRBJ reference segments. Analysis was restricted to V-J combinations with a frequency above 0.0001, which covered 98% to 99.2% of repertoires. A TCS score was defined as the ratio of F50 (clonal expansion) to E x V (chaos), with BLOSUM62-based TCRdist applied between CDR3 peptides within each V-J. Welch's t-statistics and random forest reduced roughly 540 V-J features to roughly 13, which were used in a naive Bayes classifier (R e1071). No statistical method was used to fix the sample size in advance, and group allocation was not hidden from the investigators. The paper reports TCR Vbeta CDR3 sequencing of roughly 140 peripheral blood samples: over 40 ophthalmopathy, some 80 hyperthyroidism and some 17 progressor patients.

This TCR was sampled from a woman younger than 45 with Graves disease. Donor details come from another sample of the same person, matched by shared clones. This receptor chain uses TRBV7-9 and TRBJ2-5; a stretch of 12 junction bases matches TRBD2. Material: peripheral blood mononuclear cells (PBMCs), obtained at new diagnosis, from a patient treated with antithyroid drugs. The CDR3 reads CASSSSGREETQYF. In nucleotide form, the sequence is TGTGCCAGCAGCTCTAGCGGGAGGGAAGAGACCCAGTACTTC.